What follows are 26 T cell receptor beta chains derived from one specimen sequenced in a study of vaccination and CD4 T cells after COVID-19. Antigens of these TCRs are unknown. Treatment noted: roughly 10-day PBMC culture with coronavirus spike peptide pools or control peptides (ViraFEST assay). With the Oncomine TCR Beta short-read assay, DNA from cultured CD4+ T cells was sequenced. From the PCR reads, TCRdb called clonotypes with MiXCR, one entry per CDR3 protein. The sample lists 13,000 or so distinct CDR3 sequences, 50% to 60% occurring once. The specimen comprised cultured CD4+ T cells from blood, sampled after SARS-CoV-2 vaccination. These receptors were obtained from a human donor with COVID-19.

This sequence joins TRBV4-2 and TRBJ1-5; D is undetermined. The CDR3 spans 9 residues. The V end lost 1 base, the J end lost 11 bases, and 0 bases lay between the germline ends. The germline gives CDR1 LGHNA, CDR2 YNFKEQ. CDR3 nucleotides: TGTGCCAGCAGCCAAGCCCAGCATTTT. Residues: CASSQAQHF.

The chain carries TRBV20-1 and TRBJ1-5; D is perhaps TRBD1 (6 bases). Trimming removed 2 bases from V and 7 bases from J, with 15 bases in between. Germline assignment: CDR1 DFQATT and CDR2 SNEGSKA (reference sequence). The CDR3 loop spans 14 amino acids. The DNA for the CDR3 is TGCAGTGCTAGAAGTTACAGGGAGGAACAGCCCCAGCATTTT. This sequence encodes CSARSYREEQPQHF.

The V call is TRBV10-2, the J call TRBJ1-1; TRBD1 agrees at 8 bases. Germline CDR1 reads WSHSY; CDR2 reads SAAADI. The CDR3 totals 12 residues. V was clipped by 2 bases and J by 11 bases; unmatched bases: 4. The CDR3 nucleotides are TGCGCCAGCAGTGAGCAGGGGGCGGACGCTTTCTTT. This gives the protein CASSEQGADAFF.

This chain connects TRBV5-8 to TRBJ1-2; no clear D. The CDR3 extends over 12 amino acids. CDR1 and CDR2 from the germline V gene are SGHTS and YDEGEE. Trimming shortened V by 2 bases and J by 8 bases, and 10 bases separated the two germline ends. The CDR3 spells CASSLRWKGYTF. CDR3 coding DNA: TGTGCCAGCAGCTTAAGGTGGAAAGGCTACACCTTC. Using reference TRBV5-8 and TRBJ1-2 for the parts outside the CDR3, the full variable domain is EAGVTQSPTHLIKTRGQQATLRCSPISGHTSVYWYQQALGLGLQFLLWYDEGEERNRGNFPPRFSGRQFPNYSSELNVNALELEDSALYLCASSLRWKGYTFGSGTRLTVV.

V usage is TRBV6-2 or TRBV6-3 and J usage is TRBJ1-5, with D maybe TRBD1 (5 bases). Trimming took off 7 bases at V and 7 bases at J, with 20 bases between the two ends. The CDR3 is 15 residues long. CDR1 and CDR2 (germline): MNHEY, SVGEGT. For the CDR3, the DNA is TGTGCCAGCACGCGATCGGGGGGATGGAGACAGCCCCAGCATTTT. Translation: CASTRSGGWRQPQHF.

The CDR3 protein is CASSFPDSPLHF. CDR3 in DNA: TGTGCCAGCAGCTTCCCGGATTCACCCCTCCACTTT. The V and J genes are TRBV7-9 and TRBJ1-6; D is undetermined. Trimming cost V 3 bases and J 8 bases, with 5 bases left between them. Germline V gene data show CDR1 as SEHNR and CDR2 as FQNEAQ (reference sequence). The CDR3 is 12 amino acids.

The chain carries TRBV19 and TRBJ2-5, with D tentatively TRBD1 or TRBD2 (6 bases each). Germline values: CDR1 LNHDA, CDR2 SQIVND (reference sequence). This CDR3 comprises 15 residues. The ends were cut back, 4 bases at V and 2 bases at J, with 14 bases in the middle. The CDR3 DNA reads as TGTGCCAGTAGTAGTAGGAGAGGGGGGCAAGAGACCCAGTACTTC. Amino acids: CASSSRRGGQETQYF.

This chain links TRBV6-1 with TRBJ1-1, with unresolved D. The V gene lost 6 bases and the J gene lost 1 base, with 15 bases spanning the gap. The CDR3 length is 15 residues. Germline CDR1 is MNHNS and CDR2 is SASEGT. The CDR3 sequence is CASSPRGLGNTEAFF. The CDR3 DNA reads TGTGCCAGCAGCCCCCGAGGGCTGGGGAACACTGAAGCTTTCTTT.

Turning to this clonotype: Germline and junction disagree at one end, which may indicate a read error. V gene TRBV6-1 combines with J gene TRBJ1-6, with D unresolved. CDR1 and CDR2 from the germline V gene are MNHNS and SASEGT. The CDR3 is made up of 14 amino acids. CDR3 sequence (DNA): TGTGCCAGCAGTGAAGCGTCTCTTCTGGGAATCGAGAACTTT. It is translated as CASSEASLLGIENF.

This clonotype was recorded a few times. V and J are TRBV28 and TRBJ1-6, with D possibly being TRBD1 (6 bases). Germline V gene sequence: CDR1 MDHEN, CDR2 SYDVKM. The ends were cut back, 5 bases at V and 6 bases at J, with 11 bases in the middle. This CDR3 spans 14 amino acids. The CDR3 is CASSLQGGNSPLHF. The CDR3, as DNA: TGTGCCAGCAGTCTCCAAGGGGGTAATTCACCCCTCCACTTT.

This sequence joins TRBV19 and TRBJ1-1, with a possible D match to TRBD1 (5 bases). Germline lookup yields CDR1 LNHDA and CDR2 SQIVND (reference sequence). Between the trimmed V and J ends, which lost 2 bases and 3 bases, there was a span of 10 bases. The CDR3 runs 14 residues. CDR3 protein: CASSIPAGYTEAFF. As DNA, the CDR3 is TGTGCCAGTAGTATACCCGCAGGGTACACTGAAGCTTTCTTT.

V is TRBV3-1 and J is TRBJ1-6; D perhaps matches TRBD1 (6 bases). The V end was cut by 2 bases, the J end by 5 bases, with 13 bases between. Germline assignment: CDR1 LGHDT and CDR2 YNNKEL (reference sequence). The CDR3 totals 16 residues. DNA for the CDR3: TGTGCCAGCAGCCAACTCCCACAGGGAAATAATTCACCCCTCCACTTT. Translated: CASSQLPQGNNSPLHF.

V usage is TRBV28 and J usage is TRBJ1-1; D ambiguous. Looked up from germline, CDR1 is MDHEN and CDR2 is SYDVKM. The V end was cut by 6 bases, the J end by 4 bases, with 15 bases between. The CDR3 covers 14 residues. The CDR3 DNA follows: TGTGCCAGCAGACCCCGGGAACCGGTCACTGAAGCTTTCTTT. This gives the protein CASRPREPVTEAFF.

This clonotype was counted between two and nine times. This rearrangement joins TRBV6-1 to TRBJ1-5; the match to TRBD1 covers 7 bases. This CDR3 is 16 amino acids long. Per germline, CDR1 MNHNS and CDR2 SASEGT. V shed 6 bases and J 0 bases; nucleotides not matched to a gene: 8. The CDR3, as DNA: TGTGCCAGCAGCCATTATAGGGACAGTAGCAATCAGCCCCAGCATTTT. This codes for CASSHYRDSSNQPQHF.

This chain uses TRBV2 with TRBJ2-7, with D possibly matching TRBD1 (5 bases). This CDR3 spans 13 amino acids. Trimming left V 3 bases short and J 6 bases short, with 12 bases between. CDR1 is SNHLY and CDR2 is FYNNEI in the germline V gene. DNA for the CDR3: TGTGCCAGCAGTGAGGACATATTAGGCGAGCAGTACTTC. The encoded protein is CASSEDILGEQYF.

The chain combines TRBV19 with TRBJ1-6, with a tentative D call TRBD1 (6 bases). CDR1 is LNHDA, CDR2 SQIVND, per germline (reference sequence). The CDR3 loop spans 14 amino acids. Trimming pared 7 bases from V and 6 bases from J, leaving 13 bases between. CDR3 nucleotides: TGTGCCAGTACCTCGGACAGTCCTAATTCACCCCTCCACTTT. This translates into CASTSDSPNSPLHF.

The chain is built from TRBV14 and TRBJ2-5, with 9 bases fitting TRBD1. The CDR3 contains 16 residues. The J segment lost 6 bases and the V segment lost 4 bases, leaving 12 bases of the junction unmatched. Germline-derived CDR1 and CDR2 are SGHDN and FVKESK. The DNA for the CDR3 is TGTGCCAGCAGCCCGAGGGGACAGGGCCTGGAGAAGACCCAGTACTTC. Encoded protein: CASSPRGQGLEKTQYF.

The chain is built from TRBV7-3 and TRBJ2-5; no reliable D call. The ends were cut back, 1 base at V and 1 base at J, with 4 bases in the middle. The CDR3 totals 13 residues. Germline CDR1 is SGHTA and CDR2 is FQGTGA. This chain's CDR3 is CASSLISQETQYF. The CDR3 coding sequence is TGTGCCAGCAGCTTAATATCCCAAGAGACCCAGTACTTC.

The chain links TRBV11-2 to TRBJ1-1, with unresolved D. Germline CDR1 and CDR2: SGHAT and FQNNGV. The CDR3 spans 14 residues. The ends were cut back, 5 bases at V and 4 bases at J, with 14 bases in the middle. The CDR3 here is CASSPTLGLTEAFF. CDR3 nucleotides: TGTGCCAGCAGCCCTACCCTTGGGCTCACTGAAGCTTTCTTT.

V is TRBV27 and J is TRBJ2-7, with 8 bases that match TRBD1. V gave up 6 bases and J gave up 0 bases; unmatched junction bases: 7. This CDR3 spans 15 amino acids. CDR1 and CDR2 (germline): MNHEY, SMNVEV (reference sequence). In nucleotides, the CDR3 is TGTGCCAGCAGCCAAGGACAGGGCCGCTCCTACGAGCAGTACTTC. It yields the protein CASSQGQGRSYEQYF.

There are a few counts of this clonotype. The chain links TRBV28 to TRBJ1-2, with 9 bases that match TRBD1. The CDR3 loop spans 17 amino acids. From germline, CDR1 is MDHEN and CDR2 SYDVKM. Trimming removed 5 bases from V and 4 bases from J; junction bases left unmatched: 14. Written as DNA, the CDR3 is TGTGCCAGCAGTCCTATCGGGACAGGGCGGCGAGGCTATGGCTACACCTTC. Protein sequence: CASSPIGTGRRGYGYTF.

This chain's CDR3 is CSAPPFRGQNSPLHF. CDR3 coding DNA: TGCAGTGCGCCTCCCTTCCGGGGTCAGAATTCACCCCTCCACTTT. The chain links TRBV20-1 to TRBJ1-6; D uncertain. CDR1 and CDR2 (germline): DFQATT, SNEGSKA (reference sequence). This CDR3 spans 15 amino acids. Trimming took 6 bases from V and 7 from J, leaving 19 bases between them.

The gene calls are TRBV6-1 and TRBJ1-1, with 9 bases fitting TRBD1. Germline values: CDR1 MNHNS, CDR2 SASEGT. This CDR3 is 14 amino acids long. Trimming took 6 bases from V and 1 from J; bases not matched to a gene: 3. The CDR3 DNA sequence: TGTGCCAGCAGGGGGACAGGGACGAACACTGAAGCTTTCTTT. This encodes CASRGTGTNTEAFF.

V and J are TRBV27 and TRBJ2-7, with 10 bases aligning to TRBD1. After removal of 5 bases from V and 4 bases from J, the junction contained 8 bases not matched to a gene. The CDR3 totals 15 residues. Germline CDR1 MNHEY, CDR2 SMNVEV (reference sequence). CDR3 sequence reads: CASSLTGTGVYEQYF. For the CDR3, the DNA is TGTGCCAGCAGTCTTACCGGGACAGGGGTATACGAGCAGTACTTC.

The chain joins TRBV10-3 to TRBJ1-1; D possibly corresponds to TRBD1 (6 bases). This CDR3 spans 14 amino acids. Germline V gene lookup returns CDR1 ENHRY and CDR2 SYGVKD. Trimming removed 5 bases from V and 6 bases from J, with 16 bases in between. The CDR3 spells CAISSTRDKAEAFF. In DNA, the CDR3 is TGTGCCATCAGTAGTACCCGGGACAAGGCTGAAGCTTTCTTT.

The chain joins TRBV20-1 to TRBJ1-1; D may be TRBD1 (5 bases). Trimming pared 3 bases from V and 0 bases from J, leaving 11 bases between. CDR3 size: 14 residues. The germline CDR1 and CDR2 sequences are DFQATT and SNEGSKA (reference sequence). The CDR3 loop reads CSARDRQLNTEAFF. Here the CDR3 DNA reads TGCAGTGCTAGGGACCGACAGCTGAACACTGAAGCTTTCTTT.